Listed here are 21 T cell receptor beta chains from one sample, sequenced in a study of graft-versus-host responses after intestinal transplantation. Both intraepithelial and lamina propria lymphocytes were released by processing graft tissue. TCRdb keeps only in-frame clones here, not all; method: immunoSEQ multiplex PCR. The table records some 2,000 clones, approximately 83% of them present only once. Sequencing used ileum tissue, obtained 55 to 60 days after intestinal transplant. These receptors all come from a human patient who received an intestinal transplant, so some T cells may come from the graft donor.

The chain couples TRBV7-9 to TRBJ1-2, with D uncertain. Germline V gene sequence: CDR1 SEHNR, CDR2 FQNEAQ (reference sequence). The CDR3 is 13 residues long. V was pared by 2 bases and J by 8 bases, with 12 bases between. DNA for the CDR3: TGTGCCAGCAGCTTAAACATCCTGATAGGCTACACCTTC. Translating gives CASSLNILIGYTF.

The chain joins TRBV9 to TRBJ1-6; no clear D gene. From germline, CDR1 is SGDLS and CDR2 YYNGEE. CDR3 length: 13 residues. Trimming pared 5 bases from V and 8 bases from J, leaving 11 bases between. The CDR3 region is CASSERSYSPLHF. Here the CDR3 DNA reads TGTGCCAGCAGTGAGAGATCCTATTCACCCCTCCACTTT.

This clone was seen a few times. The genes are TRBV7-6 and TRBJ2-2, with TRBD2 matching 8 bases. Germline CDR1 is SGHVS and CDR2 is FNYEAQ. The CDR3 is 16 residues long. The V segment lost 7 bases and the J segment 3 bases; nucleotides outside the gene matches: 10. CDR3 nucleotide sequence: TGTGCCAGCACTTTGGGGCACGGGGGGGACACCGGGGAGCTGTTTTTT. Protein: CASTLGHGGDTGELFF.

As DNA, the CDR3 is TGCGCCAGCAGCCTAAGTGGGGGGAAGCCTGAAGCTTTCTTT. It translates to CASSLSGGKPEAFF. J is TRBJ1-1 and V is TRBV4-1; D may be TRBD1 (5 bases). The CDR3 loop spans 14 amino acids. V lost 4 bases to trimming and J lost 6 bases, with 15 bases between them. Per germline, CDR1 MGHRA and CDR2 YSYEKL.

The V and J genes are TRBV27 and TRBJ1-2; 9 bases map to TRBD1. V gave up 0 bases and J gave up 8 bases; unmatched junction bases: 4. This CDR3 has 14 amino acids. From germline, CDR1 is MNHEY and CDR2 SMNVEV (reference sequence). This chain's CDR3 is CASSLSGQGKGYTF. The CDR3 DNA reads TGTGCCAGCAGTTTATCCGGACAGGGGAAGGGCTACACCTTC.

A single count supports this clone. The chain is built from TRBV6-5 and TRBJ2-2, with 7 bases identical to TRBD1. Germline assignment: CDR1 MNHEY and CDR2 SVGAGI. V shed 5 bases and J 4 bases; nucleotides not matched to a gene: 4. The CDR3 runs to 14 residues. The CDR3 DNA is TGTGCCAGCAGTAGACAGGGTAGCACCGGGGAGCTGTTTTTT. It yields the protein CASSRQGSTGELFF.

The rearrangement uses TRBV11-1 and TRBJ2-1, with D hard to call. This CDR3 is built from 11 residues. CDR1 SGHAT and CDR2 FQDESV come from the germline V gene (reference sequence). Trimming cost V 8 bases and J 8 bases, with 10 bases left between them. In nucleotides, the CDR3 is TGTGCCAGCGGACCCGAAGATGAGCAGTTCTTC. Translation gives CASGPEDEQFF.

V and J are TRBV18 and TRBJ2-7; D is uncertain. The V and J ends lost 3 bases and 4 bases respectively, with 4 bases between them. CDR3 length: 11 amino acids. In germline, CDR1 is KGHSH, CDR2 LQKENI. DNA of the CDR3: TGTGCCAGCTCACCGCTTTACGAGCAGTACTTC. Protein product: CASSPLYEQYF.

The J gene is TRBJ2-7, the V gene TRBV10-2, with 9 positions matching TRBD1. The V and J ends lost 9 bases and 5 bases, in that order; junction bases with no gene match: 11. Germline V CDR1 and CDR2: WSHSY, SAAADI. The CDR3 extends over 14 amino acids. The chain's CDR3 is CASRRGTGFDEQYF. The CDR3 DNA reads TGCGCCAGTCGCCGGGGGACAGGGTTTGACGAGCAGTACTTC.

This sequence joins TRBV28 and TRBJ2-1; 9 positions agree with TRBD1. The junction had 7 bases not matched to a gene; V was cut back by 6 bases and J by 4 bases. Germline CDR1 reads MDHEN; CDR2 reads SYDVKM. This CDR3 has 15 amino acids. The CDR3 spells CASSAGTGLYNEQFF. Here the CDR3 DNA reads TGTGCCAGCAGCGCCGGGACAGGGTTATACAATGAGCAGTTCTTC. Complete variable domain (other parts from reference TRBV28 and TRBJ2-1): DVKVTQSSRYLVKRTGEKVFLECVQDMDHENMFWYRQDPGLGLRLIYFSYDVKMKEKGDIPEGYSVSREKKERFSLILESASTNQTSMYLCASSAGTGLYNEQFFGPGTRLTVL.

The genes are TRBV18 and TRBJ2-1, with TRBD2 matching over 8 bases. In germline, CDR1 is KGHSH, CDR2 LQKENI. The CDR3 runs 15 residues. Germline trimming cut 3 bases from V and 5 bases from J; bases unmatched to any gene: 6. The CDR3 region is CASSPVGLVNNEQFF. CDR3 coding DNA: TGTGCCAGCTCACCCGTGGGACTAGTGAACAATGAGCAGTTCTTC.

The chain recombines TRBV6-5 with TRBJ2-1; D call uncertain. Germline V gene sequence: CDR1 MNHEY, CDR2 SVGAGI. V lost 7 bases to trimming and J lost 0 bases, with 13 bases between them. There are 15 residues in the CDR3. CDR3 bases: TGTGCCAGCACTCCCTCCCGGCCCTCCTACAATGAGCAGTTCTTC. Its protein product is CASTPSRPSYNEQFF.

J is TRBJ1-2 and V is TRBV5-1, with D unclear. The CDR3 runs 16 residues. Germline V lookup: CDR1 SGHRS, CDR2 YFSETQ. V lost 2 bases and J lost 4, with 18 bases in between. The CDR3, as DNA: TGCGCCAGCAGCTTTACGGTTCTTATCTGGATCTATGGCTACACCTTC. This sequence encodes CASSFTVLIWIYGYTF.

V is TRBV19 and J is TRBJ2-5, with 7 bases fitting TRBD1. The CDR3 covers 16 residues. Germline loops: CDR1 LNHDA, CDR2 SQIVND (reference sequence). J lost 5 bases, V lost 5 bases, and 14 bases had no gene match. CDR3 in DNA: TGTGCCAGTAGTGATACCCCCCGACAGGGTAGGGAGACCCAGTACTTC. It codes for CASSDTPRQGRETQYF. The whole variable domain, remainder taken from reference TRBV19 and TRBJ2-5, is DGGITQSPKYLFRKEGQNVTLSCEQNLNHDAMYWYRQDPGQGLRLIYYSQIVNDFQKGDIAEGYSVSREKKESFPLTVTSAQKNPTAFYLCASSDTPRQGRETQYFGPGTRLLVL.

V usage is TRBV7-2 and J usage is TRBJ2-5; TRBD2 might be the D (6 bases). Trimming removed 8 bases from V and 0 bases from J, with 13 bases in between. The length of the CDR3 is 14 residues. The germline V gene encodes CDR1 SGHTA and CDR2 FQGNSA. CDR3: CASRERAYQETQYF. DNA for the CDR3: TGTGCCAGCCGCGAGCGGGCTTACCAAGAGACCCAGTACTTC.

The V call is TRBV2, the J call TRBJ1-1; D unclear. Trimming shortened V by 6 bases and J by 6 bases, and 11 bases separated the two germline ends. Germline CDR1 and CDR2: SNHLY and FYNNEI. This CDR3 spans 12 amino acids. The CDR3 DNA sequence: TGTGCCAGCAGCGTAGGGAGCCCTGAAGCTTTCTTT. Translation: CASSVGSPEAFF. Full variable domain (remainder filled in from reference TRBV2 and TRBJ1-1): EPEVTQTPSHQVTQMGQEVILRCVPISNHLYFYWYRQILGQKVEFLVSFYNNEISEKSEIFDDQFSVERPDGSNFTLKIRSTKLEDSAMYFCASSVGSPEAFFGQGTRLTVV.

V gene TRBV7-8 combines with J gene TRBJ1-2, with D uncertain. The V gene lost 2 bases and the J gene lost 1 base, with 11 bases spanning the gap. Germline V CDR1 and CDR2: SGHVS, FQNEAQ. The CDR3 consists of 15 residues. The CDR3 DNA sequence: TGTGCCAGCAGCTTATCAGATAGATTTAACTATGGCTACACCTTC. Encoded protein: CASSLSDRFNYGYTF.

The rearrangement links TRBV4-1 to TRBJ2-5; 9 bases map to TRBD1. CDR3 length: 16 residues. Unmatched junction bases numbered 7, after V lost 0 bases and J lost 5 bases. CDR1 MGHRA and CDR2 YSYEKL come from the germline V gene. CDR3 in amino acids: CASSQEPGQGAETQYF. The CDR3 DNA follows: TGCGCCAGCAGCCAAGAACCGGGACAGGGTGCGGAGACCCAGTACTTC.

The rearrangement uses TRBV27 and TRBJ2-2, with 13 bases that match TRBD2. The CDR3 sequence is 16 residues long. Germline CDR1 and CDR2: MNHEY and SMNVEV (reference sequence). V lost 2 bases and J lost 6; bases outside the gene matches: 3. This CDR3 reads CASSLVLAGGAGELFF. Here the CDR3 DNA reads TGTGCCAGCAGTTTAGTACTAGCGGGGGGGGCCGGGGAGCTGTTTTTT.

DNA for the CDR3: TGTGCCAGCAGTGACCGGGGGGTTGGGGGGGATGAGCAGTTCTTC. Protein product: CASSDRGVGGDEQFF. The chain joins TRBV6-1 to TRBJ2-1; 7 bases agree with TRBD2. Germline CDR1 MNHNS, CDR2 SASEGT. V shed 3 bases and J 8 bases; nucleotides not matched to a gene: 10. This CDR3 region has 15 residues.

The chain is built from TRBV28 and TRBJ2-3; 7 bases map to TRBD1. The CDR3 spans 15 residues. Trimming cost V 5 bases and J 2 bases; bases outside gene matches: 7. CDR1 is MDHEN and CDR2 is SYDVKM in the germline V gene. This chain's CDR3 is CASSAGTVLTDTQYF. The CDR3 nucleotides are TGTGCCAGCAGTGCAGGGACAGTACTCACAGATACGCAGTATTTT.